This record concerns one T cell receptor beta chain sequence. This entry is derived from a study of control samples from healthy donors and cancer patients. V dropped 3 bases and J dropped 3; count of bases not matched to a gene: 2. CDR1 is SGHVS, CDR2 FNYEAQ, per germline. CDR3 size: 15 residues. Generated by immunoSEQ multiplex PCR, the TCRdb table keeps only in-frame clones and is missing some. The repertoire includes some 120,000 clones, about 95% of them detected once, and approximately 4% sits in the top ten. The TCR comes from a man younger than 45 in good health. Sequencing used blood. The J gene is TRBJ2-3, the V gene TRBV7-6, with 11 bases aligning to TRBD2. This CDR3 reads CASSFSGRGTDTQYF. In nucleotides, the CDR3 is TGTGCCAGCAGCTTTAGCGGGAGGGGGACAGATACGCAGTATTTT. Based on the CDR3 plus reference TRBV7-6 and TRBJ2-3, the full variable domain is GAGVSQSPRYKVTKRGQDVALRCDPISGHVSLYWYRQALGQGPEFLTYFNYEAQQDKSGLPNDRFSAERPEGSISTLTIQRTEQRDSAMYRCASSFSGRGTDTQYFGPGTRLTVL.